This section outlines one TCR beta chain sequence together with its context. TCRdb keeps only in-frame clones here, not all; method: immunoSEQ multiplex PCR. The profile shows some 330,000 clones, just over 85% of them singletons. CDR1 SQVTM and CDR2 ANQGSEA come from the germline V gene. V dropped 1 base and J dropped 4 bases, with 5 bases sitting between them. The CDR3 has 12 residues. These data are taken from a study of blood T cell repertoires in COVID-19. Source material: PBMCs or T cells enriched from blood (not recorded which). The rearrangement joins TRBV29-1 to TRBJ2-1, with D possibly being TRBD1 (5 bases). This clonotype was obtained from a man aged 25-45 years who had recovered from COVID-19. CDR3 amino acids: CSVEGQYNEQFF. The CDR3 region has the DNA TGCAGCGTTGAAGGACAGTACAATGAGCAGTTCTTC.